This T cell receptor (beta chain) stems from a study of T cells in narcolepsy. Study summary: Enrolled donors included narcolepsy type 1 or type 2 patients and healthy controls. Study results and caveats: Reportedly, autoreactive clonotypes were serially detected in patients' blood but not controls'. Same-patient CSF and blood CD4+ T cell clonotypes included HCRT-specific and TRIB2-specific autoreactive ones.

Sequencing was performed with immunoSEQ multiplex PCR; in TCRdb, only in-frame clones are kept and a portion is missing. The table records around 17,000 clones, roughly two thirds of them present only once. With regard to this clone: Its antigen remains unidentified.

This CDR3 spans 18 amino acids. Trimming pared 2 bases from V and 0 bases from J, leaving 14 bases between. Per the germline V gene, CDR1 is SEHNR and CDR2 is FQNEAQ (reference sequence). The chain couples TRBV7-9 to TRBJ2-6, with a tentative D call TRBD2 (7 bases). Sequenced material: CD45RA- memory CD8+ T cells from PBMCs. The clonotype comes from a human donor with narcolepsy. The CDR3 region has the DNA TGTGCCAGCAGCTTACCCGGCCGGGGGGCCTCTGGGGCCAACGTCCTGACTTTC. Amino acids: CASSLPGRGASGANVLTF.